A single sample is the source of the 18 T cell receptor beta chains below, sequenced in a study of identical twins. Each CDR3 protein gets one entry after TCRdb re-called the 5' RACE reads with MiXCR. The sample lists about 210,000 distinct CDR3 sequences; 9.4% were seen once. The sequenced sample consisted of memory (CD45RO+) T cells sorted from blood. The receptors stem from a woman younger than 35 in good health.

DNA for the CDR3: TGTGCCAGCAGGCACAATATTGATGAAGCTTTCTTT. Its protein is CASRHNIDEAFF. V gene TRBV7-2 combines with J gene TRBJ1-1, with D unclear. Germline-derived CDR1 and CDR2 are SGHTA and FQGNSA. The CDR3 is 12 residues long. V was clipped by 6 bases and J by 7 bases, with 12 bases between them.

In its sample, this clonotype was seen a few times. The rearrangement joins TRBV5-1 to TRBJ1-2; no firm D call. The CDR3 runs 16 residues. V was trimmed by 6 bases and J by 7 bases, leaving 25 bases between them. From germline, CDR1 is SGHRS and CDR2 YFSETQ. This chain's CDR3 is CASTFSYGSDSGGYTF. The CDR3 DNA reads as TGCGCCAGCACCTTTTCATATGGATCGGATTCCGGTGGCTACACCTTC.

This clonotype was observed many times. The rearrangement uses TRBV7-2 and TRBJ2-3; 9 nucleotides align to TRBD1. Germline V gives CDR1 SGHTA, CDR2 FQGNSA. The trim removed 6 bases at V and 1 base at J, leaving 5 bases unmatched. CDR3 size: 15 residues. CDR3 nucleotide sequence: TGTGCCAGCAGTACCCGGACAGGGGGCACAGATACGCAGTATTTT. It encodes CASSTRTGGTDTQYF.

V usage is TRBV20-1 and J usage is TRBJ1-1; no clear D. Germline lookup yields CDR1 DFQATT and CDR2 SNEGSKA (reference sequence). Deletions cut 6 bases from V and 1 base from J, with 15 bases between. The CDR3 is 14 residues long. The CDR3 here is CSADIPGENTEAFF. CDR3 coding DNA: TGCAGTGCCGATATCCCCGGGGAGAACACTGAAGCTTTCTTT.

This clonotype was counted many times. The chain combines TRBV7-9 with TRBJ2-2; D might be TRBD2 (6 bases). The CDR3 covers 15 residues. V was cut by 5 bases and J by 3 bases, with 13 bases left in between. Germline CDR1 SEHNR, CDR2 FQNEAQ (reference sequence). The CDR3 reads CASSRPGVDTGELFF. The CDR3 region has the DNA TGTGCCAGCAGCCGCCCGGGGGTGGACACCGGGGAGCTGTTTTTT.

At least ten counts were recorded for this clonotype. The chain couples TRBV20-1 to TRBJ1-1; D is perhaps TRBD1 (5 bases). The V gene's germline CDR1 is DFQATT and CDR2 SNEGSKA (reference sequence). This CDR3 spans 13 amino acids. CDR3 DNA: TGCAAAGGGGCAGGCAGCATTAGGACTGAAGCTTTCTTT. This encodes CKGAGSIRTEAFF.

This clonotype was counted ten times or more. This chain uses TRBV5-1 with TRBJ2-2; 7 bases line up with TRBD2. The CDR3 contains 13 residues. The germline CDR1 and CDR2 sequences are SGHRS and YFSETQ. The V gene end was trimmed by 4 bases and the J gene end by 5 bases; junction bases not matched to a gene: 2. In DNA form, the CDR3 reads TGCGCCAGCAGCGTACTAGCGACCGGGGAGCTGTTTTTT. Residues: CASSVLATGELFF.

The chain's CDR3 is CASSLATFGRRWPVQFF. DNA of the CDR3: TGTGCCAGCAGCTTAGCAACATTTGGCCGACGGTGGCCGGTCCAGTTCTTC. V usage is TRBV7-9 and J usage is TRBJ2-1; D is undetermined. This CDR3 is 17 amino acids long. CDR1 is SEHNR and CDR2 is FQNEAQ in the germline V gene (reference sequence). V dropped 0 bases and J dropped 13 bases, with 25 bases sitting between them.

The chain has TRBV20-1 and TRBJ2-1, with D unresolved. Per the germline V gene, CDR1 is DFQATT and CDR2 is SNEGSKA (reference sequence). V lost 4 bases, J lost 0 bases, and 10 bases lay in between. CDR3 size: 14 residues. The CDR3 region is CSAMAAHSYNEQFF. In DNA, the CDR3 is TGCAGTGCTATGGCGGCCCACTCCTACAATGAGCAGTTCTTC.

This clonotype was recorded a few times. This rearrangement joins TRBV6-1 to TRBJ2-2, with D maybe TRBD1 (6 bases). The CDR3 consists of 13 residues. Trimming took off 8 bases at V and 1 base at J, with 8 bases between the two ends. The germline V gene encodes CDR1 MNHNS and CDR2 SASEGT. CDR3 in amino acids: CASGRGNTGELFF. The CDR3 DNA reads TGTGCCAGCGGCAGGGGGAACACCGGGGAGCTGTTTTTT.

The chain couples TRBV15 to TRBJ2-1; TRBD1 matches 7 bases. This CDR3 comprises 15 residues. With V trimmed by 4 bases and J by 6 bases, 9 bases remained unmatched. Germline V gene sequence: CDR1 LNHNV, CDR2 YYDKDF (reference sequence). CDR3 sequence reads: CATSNRQGFGNEQFF. CDR3 coding DNA: TGTGCCACCAGCAACCGACAGGGTTTCGGCAATGAGCAGTTCTTC.

The genes are TRBV6-1 and TRBJ2-7; 7 bases line up with TRBD1. The germline V gene has CDR1 MNHNS and CDR2 SASEGT. This CDR3 is 13 amino acids long. V dropped 6 bases and J dropped 2; count of bases not matched to a gene: 4. The DNA for the CDR3 is TGTGCCAGCAGAAGGGGGCCAACCTACGAGCAGTACTTC. Translation: CASRRGPTYEQYF.

In its sample, this clonotype was seen many times. The chain joins TRBV5-1 to TRBJ1-1; D perhaps matches TRBD1 (6 bases). Deletions cut 0 bases from V and 10 bases from J, with 10 bases between. This CDR3 spans 12 amino acids. Germline CDR1 SGHRS, CDR2 YFSETQ. As DNA, the CDR3 is TGCGCCAGCAGCTTGGAGAGGGGGGCAGCTTTCTTT. Protein: CASSLERGAAFF.

Points on this clonotype: A much larger clone is a single base away; this may be a read error. V gene TRBV5-1 combines with J gene TRBJ2-1; 8 positions agree with TRBD2. The germline V gene encodes CDR1 SGHRS and CDR2 YFSETQ. The CDR3 runs to 16 residues. For the CDR3, the DNA is TGCGCCAGCCTCTTCAGCCCGGGGGGGTCCTTCAATGAGCAGTTCTTC. This encodes CASLFSPGGSFNEQFF.

Regarding this clonotype: Germline and junction disagree at one end, which may indicate a read error. The chain uses TRBV20-1 and TRBJ2-5; tentatively, D is TRBD2 (6 bases). This CDR3 is built from 15 residues. Germline V gene data show CDR1 as DFQATT and CDR2 as SNEGSKA (reference sequence). CDR3 in DNA: TGCAGTACTAGAGACCAGACTAGAGGCCAAGAGACCCAGTACTTC. Translating it yields CSTRDQTRGQETQYF.

This chain uses TRBV7-3 with TRBJ2-1, with 7 bases that match TRBD1. Germline V lookup: CDR1 SGHTA, CDR2 FQGTGA. V lost 3 bases, J lost 6 bases, and 8 bases stayed unmatched. This CDR3 spans 15 amino acids. In nucleotides, the CDR3 is TGTGCCAGCAGCTTTCACAGGGGTGAGGTCAATGAGCAGTTCTTC. This gives the protein CASSFHRGEVNEQFF.

This clonotype was recorded at least ten times. V is TRBV20-1 and J is TRBJ2-2; unclear D gene. V gave up 3 bases and J gave up 1 base, with 9 bases separating them. The germline gives CDR1 DFQATT, CDR2 SNEGSKA (reference sequence). The CDR3 is made up of 14 amino acids. CDR3 DNA: TGCAGTGCTAGTCGTTCGGGGAACACCGGGGAGCTGTTTTTT. Protein product: CSASRSGNTGELFF.

This clonotype has a handful of counts. This chain links TRBV5-1 with TRBJ2-5, with a weak D call TRBD1 (6 bases). CDR1 is SGHRS, CDR2 YFSETQ, per germline. V lost 4 bases, J lost 5 bases, and 15 bases lay in between. This CDR3 contains 14 residues. CDR3 in amino acids: CASSPQTGGETQYF. As DNA, the CDR3 is TGCGCCAGCAGCCCCCAGACAGGTGGGGAGACCCAGTACTTC.